The 30 T cell receptor beta chains reported below all come from one sample, sequenced in a study of cytomegalovirus exposure and HLA in healthy donors. Both 60 Vbeta primers and 13 Jbeta primers went into the PCR. The assay was immunoSEQ multiplex PCR, and TCRdb's table has in-frame clones only and misses some. This table has under 150,000 clones, 70% to 85% appearing once. Sequenced material: PBMCs. The receptors originated from a male donor in good health and CMV-seronegative.

The V call is TRBV13, the J call TRBJ2-3; D is unresolved. Deletions cut 5 bases from V and 3 bases from J, with 3 bases between. This CDR3 contains 11 residues. CDR1 and CDR2 from the germline V gene are PRHDT and FYEKMQ (reference sequence). The CDR3 is CASSTTDTQYF. The CDR3, as DNA: TGTGCCAGCAGCACAACAGATACGCAGTATTTT.

This chain links TRBV27 with TRBJ2-4; 7 bases line up with TRBD1. Germline CDR1 is MNHEY and CDR2 is SMNVEV (reference sequence). The CDR3 runs to 14 residues. Losses at the gene ends were 4 bases for V and 6 bases for J; bases not matched to a gene: 6. The CDR3 DNA reads as TGTGCCAGCAGTTCCCGGACAGGATTAAACATTCAGTACTTC. Protein: CASSSRTGLNIQYF.

The chain carries TRBV6-1 and TRBJ2-7, with 8 positions matching TRBD1. The V gene end was trimmed by 4 bases and the J gene end by 2 bases; junction bases not matched to a gene: 4. Germline values: CDR1 MNHNS, CDR2 SASEGT. CDR3 size: 14 residues. This CDR3 reads CASSGTGLPYEQYF. The CDR3 DNA sequence: TGTGCCAGCAGTGGGACAGGGCTTCCCTACGAGCAGTACTTC.

In the case of this clone: The junction shows a germline mismatch at one end, possibly a read error. The chain is built from TRBV7-9 and TRBJ2-5; perhaps TRBD2 as D (5 bases). This CDR3 is built from 15 residues. Germline V CDR1 and CDR2: SEHNR, FQNEAQ (reference sequence). CDR3 residues: CSSSLRTSAGETQYF. CDR3 bases: TGTTCCAGCAGCTTAAGGACTTCGGCTGGGGAGACCCAGTACTTC.

The rearrangement uses TRBV11-2 and TRBJ2-7; 12 bases agree with TRBD2. V trimming: 5 bases; J trimming: 0 bases; junction bases outside the gene matches: 5. The CDR3 is 16 amino acids. The germline V gene has CDR1 SGHAT and CDR2 FQNNGV. The CDR3 DNA follows: TGTGCCAGCAGCATAACTAGCGGGAGGCTCTCCTACGAGCAGTACTTC. It translates to CASSITSGRLSYEQYF.

The V gene is TRBV2, the J gene TRBJ2-2; D gene unclear. Germline lookup yields CDR1 SNHLY and CDR2 FYNNEI. This CDR3 contains 15 residues. Trimming left V 4 bases short and J 5 bases short, with 14 bases between. The DNA for the CDR3 is TGTGCCAGCAGTGCTATTTGGGCGACGACCGGGGAGCTGTTTTTT. Protein sequence: CASSAIWATTGELFF.

The chain carries TRBV29-1 and TRBJ2-7, with D tentatively TRBD1 (5 bases). V lost 1 base and J lost 0, with 10 bases in between. The CDR3 length is 14 residues. In germline, CDR1 is SQVTM, CDR2 ANQGSEA. CDR3 sequence reads: CSVEGQGSSYEQYF. For the CDR3, the DNA is TGCAGCGTTGAAGGGCAGGGTAGCTCCTACGAGCAGTACTTC.

The chain links TRBV28 to TRBJ2-7; D is unresolved. The CDR3 has 14 residues. V was pared by 7 bases and J by 2 bases, with 15 bases between. CDR1 is MDHEN and CDR2 is SYDVKM in the germline V gene. CDR3 residues: CASMEPRLTYEQYF. CDR3 in DNA: TGTGCCAGCATGGAGCCGCGCCTTACCTACGAGCAGTACTTC.

This chain connects TRBV2 to TRBJ1-5; TRBD1 matches at 7 bases. Germline CDR1 is SNHLY and CDR2 is FYNNEI. This CDR3 has 13 residues. Trimming at V came to 11 bases and at J to 9 bases, leaving 13 bases not matched to a gene. The CDR3 protein is CAGTGAARGPQHF. The CDR3 nucleotides read TGTGCCGGCACAGGGGCCGCCCGTGGGCCCCAGCATTTT.

V and J are TRBV27 and TRBJ1-5; TRBD1 aligns across 9 bases. The junction had 6 bases not matched to a gene; V was cut back by 4 bases and J by 5 bases. This CDR3 spans 15 amino acids. Looked up from germline, CDR1 is MNHEY and CDR2 is SMNVEV (reference sequence). This CDR3 reads CASSSGQGKDQPQHF. CDR3 bases: TGTGCCAGCAGTTCTGGACAGGGGAAGGATCAGCCCCAGCATTTT.

Worth noting for this clone: A junction boundary mismatches the germline segment, possibly from a read error. The chain links TRBV7-9 to TRBJ2-1; no clear D gene. The CDR3 contains 12 residues. The germline V gene has CDR1 SEHNR and CDR2 FQNEAQ (reference sequence). The CDR3 nucleotides read TGTGCCAGCAGCTTATCCGTCAGTGATGCCCTCTTC. Translating gives CASSLSVSDALF.

V is TRBV10-3 and J is TRBJ2-5; TRBD2 matches at 8 bases. With V trimmed by 8 bases and J by 6 bases, 20 bases remained unmatched. This CDR3 has 17 residues. Looked up from germline, CDR1 is ENHRY and CDR2 is SYGVKD. The CDR3 loop reads CAIGAGDGRGMRKTQYF. Written as DNA, the CDR3 is TGTGCCATCGGGGCTGGTGACGGGAGGGGTATGAGAAAGACCCAGTACTTC.

The chain joins TRBV27 to TRBJ2-7, with TRBD2 matching over 7 bases. In germline, CDR1 is MNHEY, CDR2 SMNVEV (reference sequence). J lost 4 bases, V lost 4 bases, and 10 bases had no gene match. CDR3 size: 15 residues. CDR3 region: CASSYRSSGLYEQYF. CDR3 DNA sequence: TGTGCCAGCAGTTATCGGTCTAGCGGACTTTACGAGCAGTACTTC.

The chain employs TRBV30 and TRBJ2-2, with TRBD2 identical over 8 bases. The CDR3 is 16 amino acids. Germline assignment: CDR1 GTSNPN and CDR2 SVGIG (reference sequence). V shed 1 base and J 3 bases; nucleotides not matched to a gene: 7. Here the CDR3 reads CAWSEEREMYTGELFF. The CDR3 DNA sequence: TGTGCCTGGAGTGAAGAGCGGGAGATGTACACCGGGGAGCTGTTTTTT.

The rearrangement joins TRBV6-5 to TRBJ2-7; D is perhaps TRBD2 (7 bases). Trimming stripped 7 bases from V and 3 bases from J, with 16 bases between. Germline V gives CDR1 MNHEY, CDR2 SVGAGI. This CDR3 region has 14 residues. Written as DNA, the CDR3 is TGTGCCAGCAACCCAAGGGGGGGGGACTACGAGCAGTACTTC. Protein: CASNPRGGDYEQYF.

The rearrangement joins TRBV9 to TRBJ1-2; weak D call: TRBD1 (5 bases). V shed 0 bases and J shed 1 base, with 10 bases lying between them. This CDR3 comprises 15 residues. The germline V gene has CDR1 SGDLS and CDR2 YYNGEE. The CDR3 DNA sequence: TGTGCCAGCAGCGTAGGTCAGGGTAGTAACTATGGCTACACCTTC. Translating it yields CASSVGQGSNYGYTF. The full variable domain, in which reference TRBV9 and TRBJ1-2 provide the parts outside the CDR3, is DSGVTQTPKHLITATGQRVTLRCSPRSGDLSVYWYQQSLDQGLQFLIQYYNGEERAKGNILERFSAQQFPDLHSELNLSSLELGDSALYFCASSVGQGSNYGYTFGSGTRLTVV.

The CDR3 DNA sequence: TGTGCCAGCAGTTTATTACAGGGGTTCGACACTGAAGCTTTCTTT. It is translated as CASSLLQGFDTEAFF. V usage is TRBV27 and J usage is TRBJ1-1; TRBD1 matches 7 bases. V was pared by 1 base and J by 3 bases, with 5 bases of the junction left unmatched. The V gene's germline CDR1 is MNHEY and CDR2 SMNVEV (reference sequence). This CDR3 region has 15 residues.

The chain joins TRBV27 to TRBJ2-7; TRBD2 might be the D (5 bases). The V end was cut by 2 bases, the J end by 3 bases, with 11 bases between. Looked up from germline, CDR1 is MNHEY and CDR2 is SMNVEV (reference sequence). This CDR3 comprises 14 residues. The CDR3 sequence is CASSLGSSLYEQYF. CDR3 DNA: TGTGCCAGCAGTTTAGGGAGCAGTCTCTACGAGCAGTACTTC.

This rearrangement joins TRBV27 to TRBJ1-4, with a tentative D call TRBD1 (6 bases). The V gene's germline CDR1 is MNHEY and CDR2 SMNVEV (reference sequence). Between the trimmed V and J ends, which lost 3 bases and 6 bases, there was a span of 14 bases. This CDR3 contains 15 residues. CDR3 region: CASSFGRGVDEKLFF. The CDR3 region has the DNA TGTGCCAGCAGTTTCGGCAGGGGAGTCGATGAAAAACTGTTTTTT.

In its sample, this clone was seen a few times. The V gene is TRBV27, the J gene TRBJ2-7; D call uncertain. CDR1 is MNHEY and CDR2 is SMNVEV in the germline V gene (reference sequence). The germline V and J ends were trimmed by 4 bases and 2 bases, with 9 bases remaining between them. This CDR3 is built from 13 residues. This chain's CDR3 is CASSSDTPYEQYF. The CDR3 nucleotides are TGTGCCAGCAGTTCCGACACCCCCTACGAGCAGTACTTC.

The chain joins TRBV10-3 to TRBJ2-1, with TRBD2 identical over 9 bases. This CDR3 is 17 amino acids long. From germline, CDR1 is ENHRY and CDR2 SYGVKD. The V gene end was trimmed by 4 bases and the J gene end by 5 bases; junction bases not matched to a gene: 12. The CDR3 is CAISVTLAGTSNNEQFF. As DNA, the CDR3 is TGTGCCATCAGTGTGACCTTGGCCGGGACTAGCAACAATGAGCAGTTCTTC.

The V call is TRBV20-1, the J call TRBJ1-6; D uncertain. The V gene lost 6 bases and the J gene lost 9 bases, with 6 bases spanning the gap. The CDR3 has 10 residues. The germline V gene encodes CDR1 DFQATT and CDR2 SNEGSKA (reference sequence). CDR3 nucleotide sequence: TGCAGTGCCCTCCCTTCACCCCTCCACTTT. This encodes CSALPSPLHF.

This clone turned up a few times. The chain links TRBV4-1 to TRBJ2-6; D perhaps matches TRBD1 (6 bases). The germline V and J ends were trimmed by 0 bases and 3 bases, with 6 bases remaining between them. The germline CDR1 and CDR2 sequences are MGHRA and YSYEKL. This CDR3 contains 15 residues. CDR3 DNA sequence: TGCGCCAGCAGCCAAGACAGGGGTGGGGCCAACGTCCTGACTTTC. This gives the protein CASSQDRGGANVLTF.

This rearrangement joins TRBV12-5 to TRBJ2-1; 11 bases agree with TRBD2. Germline lookup yields CDR1 LGHNT and CDR2 FRNRAP. After removal of 5 bases from V and 9 bases from J, the junction contained 9 bases not matched to a gene. The CDR3 length is 15 residues. CDR3 region: CASGRVAGGWSEQFF. The DNA of the CDR3 is TGTGCTAGTGGTCGAGTAGCGGGGGGGTGGAGTGAGCAGTTCTTC.

This chain joins TRBV30 and TRBJ2-3; TRBD1 is a possible D gene (5 bases). The CDR3 is made up of 15 amino acids. V lost 4 bases to trimming and J lost 0 bases, with 14 bases between them. The V gene's germline CDR1 is GTSNPN and CDR2 SVGIG (reference sequence). The chain's CDR3 is CAWNPQGLSTDTQYF. CDR3 coding DNA: TGTGCCTGGAACCCCCAGGGTTTAAGCACAGATACGCAGTATTTT.

This clone was observed a handful of times. The chain couples TRBV18 to TRBJ1-4, with 7 bases that match TRBD1. Germline CDR1 and CDR2: KGHSH and LQKENI. After removal of 6 bases from V and 7 bases from J, the junction contained 8 bases not matched to a gene. This CDR3 has 14 residues. Here the CDR3 reads CASSPGGGPEKLFF. DNA for the CDR3: TGTGCCAGCTCCCCAGGGGGGGGGCCTGAAAAACTGTTTTTT.

This clone occurred once. The chain combines TRBV7-2 with TRBJ2-7; 7 bases are a match to TRBD1. The CDR3 contains 13 residues. Trimming cost V 5 bases and J 2 bases; bases outside gene matches: 3. The germline CDR1 and CDR2 sequences are SGHTA and FQGNSA. The chain's CDR3 is CASSETGPYEQYF. The DNA of the CDR3 is TGTGCCAGCAGCGAGACAGGGCCCTACGAGCAGTACTTC.

This clone was seen a single time. The chain recombines TRBV11-2 with TRBJ2-7; D gene ambiguous. CDR1 SGHAT and CDR2 FQNNGV come from the germline V gene. The V end was cut by 5 bases, the J end by 7 bases, with 9 bases between. The CDR3 is made up of 11 amino acids. The CDR3: CASSLIWEQYF. The DNA for the CDR3 is TGTGCCAGCAGCCTAATTTGGGAGCAGTACTTC.

In DNA, the CDR3 is TGTGCCAGCAGCGTAGTGGCCAGCGGGAGGGTTGGGGAGACCCAGTACTTC. It specifies CASSVVASGRVGETQYF. The chain is built from TRBV9 and TRBJ2-5, with 10 bases identical to TRBD2. Trimming took 0 bases from V and 5 from J; bases not matched to a gene: 10. Per the germline V gene, CDR1 is SGDLS and CDR2 is YYNGEE. This CDR3 region has 17 residues.

The chain has TRBV19 and TRBJ2-2; no firm D call. Germline values: CDR1 LNHDA, CDR2 SQIVND (reference sequence). The CDR3 spans 12 residues. With 5 bases removed from V and 5 bases from J, the gap between germline ends came to 6 bases. CDR3 sequence (DNA): TGTGCCAGTAGTTCCCCGACCGGGGAGCTGTTTTTT. Translated, it gives CASSSPTGELFF.